Described below is a single T cell receptor (beta chain) sequence and its context. Its cognate antigen is unknown. The sample carries other DNA sequences with the same CDR3. Germline V gives CDR1 SGHRS, CDR2 YFSETQ. The CDR3 has 13 residues. Trimming took 1 base from V and 2 from J, leaving 7 bases between them. The data were obtained in a study of beta chain features in type 1 diabetes. Study-wide results and limits: When Type 1 diabetes patients were examined, their TCRB CDR3s proved moderately but significantly shorter in all four CD4+ subsets. Over-representation of high TCR-expressing cells was a possible consequence of cDNA sequencing. Any HLA-type effect on TCRB rearrangement remained unresolved here.

The investigators reverse transcribed all of the isolated RNA, so they sequenced expressed TCRB transcripts. The method was immunoSEQ multiplex PCR; TCRdb's version includes in-frame clones alone and lacks a portion of them. This sample has roughly 260,000 clones, with approximately 10% found just once. The collection from each donor was one heparinised blood draw averaging roughly 110 mL. The V call is TRBV5-1, the J call TRBJ2-7; D unresolved. This clonotype was sampled from a man aged 25 to 45 with type 1 diabetes. Material for sequencing was naive CD4+ T cells from blood. This CDR3 reads CASSLTETYEQYF. The CDR3 bases are TGCGCCAGCAGCTTGACGGAGACCTACGAGCAGTACTTC.